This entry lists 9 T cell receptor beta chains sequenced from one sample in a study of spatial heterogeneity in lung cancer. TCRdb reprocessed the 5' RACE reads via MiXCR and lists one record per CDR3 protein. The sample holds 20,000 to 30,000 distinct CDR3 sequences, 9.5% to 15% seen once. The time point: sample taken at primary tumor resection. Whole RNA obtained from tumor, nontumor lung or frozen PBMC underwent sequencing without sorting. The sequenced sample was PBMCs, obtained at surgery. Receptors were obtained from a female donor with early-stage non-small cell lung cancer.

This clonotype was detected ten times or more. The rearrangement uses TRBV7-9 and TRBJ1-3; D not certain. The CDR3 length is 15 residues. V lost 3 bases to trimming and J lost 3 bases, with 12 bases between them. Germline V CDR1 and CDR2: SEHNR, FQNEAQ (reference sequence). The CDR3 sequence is CASSFGHPVGNTIYF. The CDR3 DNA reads TGTGCCAGCAGCTTTGGCCACCCCGTTGGAAACACCATATATTTT.

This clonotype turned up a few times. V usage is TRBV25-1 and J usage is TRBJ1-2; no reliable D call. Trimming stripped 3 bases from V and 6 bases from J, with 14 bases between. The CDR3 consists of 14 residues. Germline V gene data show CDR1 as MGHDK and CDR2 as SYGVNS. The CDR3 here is CASSDFPSTDGYTF. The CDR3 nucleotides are TGTGCCAGCAGTGATTTTCCTTCCACTGATGGCTACACCTTC.

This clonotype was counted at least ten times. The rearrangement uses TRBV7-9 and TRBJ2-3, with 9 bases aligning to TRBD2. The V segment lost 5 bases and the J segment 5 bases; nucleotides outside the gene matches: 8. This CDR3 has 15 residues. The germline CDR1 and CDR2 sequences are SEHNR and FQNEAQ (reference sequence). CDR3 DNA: TGTGCCAGCAGCCATTCGGCGGGAGGGGAAGATACGCAGTATTTT. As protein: CASSHSAGGEDTQYF.

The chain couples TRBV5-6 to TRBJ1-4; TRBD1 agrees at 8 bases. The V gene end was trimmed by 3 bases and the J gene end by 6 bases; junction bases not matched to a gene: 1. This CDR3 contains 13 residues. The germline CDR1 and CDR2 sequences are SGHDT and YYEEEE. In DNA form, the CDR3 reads TGTGCCAGCAGCTCGGGACAGGATGAAAAACTGTTTTTT. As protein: CASSSGQDEKLFF.

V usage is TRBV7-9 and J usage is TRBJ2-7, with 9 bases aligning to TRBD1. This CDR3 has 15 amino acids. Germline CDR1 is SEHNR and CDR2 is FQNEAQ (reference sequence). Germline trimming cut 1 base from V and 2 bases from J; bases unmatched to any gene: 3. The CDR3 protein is CASSLVQGATYEQYF. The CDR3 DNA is TGTGCCAGCAGCTTAGTACAGGGGGCCACCTACGAGCAGTACTTC.

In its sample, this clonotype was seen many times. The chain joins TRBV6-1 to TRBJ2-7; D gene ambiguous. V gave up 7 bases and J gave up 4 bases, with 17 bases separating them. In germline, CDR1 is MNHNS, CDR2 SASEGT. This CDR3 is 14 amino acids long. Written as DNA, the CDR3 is TGTGCCAGCAACACACGGCAGAAAAATTACGAGCAGTACTTC. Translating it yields CASNTRQKNYEQYF.

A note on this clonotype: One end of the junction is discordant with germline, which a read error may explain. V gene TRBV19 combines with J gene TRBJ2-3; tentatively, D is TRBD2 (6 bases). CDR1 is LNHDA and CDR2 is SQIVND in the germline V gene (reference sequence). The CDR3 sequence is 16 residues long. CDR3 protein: CASSIGWRGNTDTQYF. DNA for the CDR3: TGTGCCAGCAGTATAGGTTGGCGGGGAAACACAGATACGCAGTATTTT. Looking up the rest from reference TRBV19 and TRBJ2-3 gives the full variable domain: DGGITQSPKYLFRKEGQNVTLSCEQNLNHDAMYWYRQDPGQGLRLIYYSQIVNDFQKGDIAEGYSVSREKKESFPLTVTSAQKNPTAFYLCASSIGWRGNTDTQYFGPGTRLTVL.

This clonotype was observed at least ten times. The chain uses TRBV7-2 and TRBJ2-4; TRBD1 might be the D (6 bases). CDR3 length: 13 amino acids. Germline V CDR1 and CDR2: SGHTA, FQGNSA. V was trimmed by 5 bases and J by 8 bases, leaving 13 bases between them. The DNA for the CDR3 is TGTGCCAGCAGCCCGGGGACAAAAGACATTCAGTACTTC. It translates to CASSPGTKDIQYF.

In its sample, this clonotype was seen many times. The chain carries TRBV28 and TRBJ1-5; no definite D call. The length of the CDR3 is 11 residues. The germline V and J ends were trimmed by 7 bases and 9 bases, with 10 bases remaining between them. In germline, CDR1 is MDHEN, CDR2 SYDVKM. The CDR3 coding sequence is TGTGCCAGCACCCTCGCCGGGCCCCAGCATTTT. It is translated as CASTLAGPQHF. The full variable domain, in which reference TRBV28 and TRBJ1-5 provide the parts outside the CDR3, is DVKVTQSSRYLVKRTGEKVFLECVQDMDHENMFWYRQDPGLGLRLIYFSYDVKMKEKGDIPEGYSVSREKKERFSLILESASTNQTSMYLCASTLAGPQHFGDGTRLSIL.